The entry below describes one TCR beta chain. The antigen it recognizes is unknown. This record belongs to a study of CXCR3-negative and CXCR3-positive naive CD8 T cells (dated by TCRdb to between 2018 and 2020). For the wider study: In total, 130 million to 150 million TRB reads were obtained, or roughly 1.5 +/- 0.3 million reads per library. Diversity and physicochemical repertoire analyses covered over 10 donors pooled from two independent experiments. TRBV-TRBJ cluster analysis included naive subsets from several donors and memory cells from 3 donors. The full study reports these points: Because surface CD5, which is linked to self-reactivity in mice, was comparable between the naive subsets, TCR interaction strength was also inferred from the physicochemical properties of TRB CDR3s. TRBV-TRBJ usage was similar between naive CXCR3-negative and CXCR3-positive cells from the same donor, while memory cells showed distinct patterns. Both naive subsets had comparably high repertoire diversity, while memory CD8+ T cells had much lower repertoire diversity. Freshly isolated PBMCs were used for most assays because CXCR3 expression partially decreased after cryopreservation.

Instrument used: NextSeq 550. The Human TCR Profiling Kit (MiLaboratory) was used to prepare UMI-labeled 5' RACE TRB cDNA libraries. The full amount of extracted RNA was used for cDNA synthesis, and the full amount of resulting cDNA was used for PCR amplification. Libraries were prepared in parallel with an identical number of PCR cycles. The source study handled its data this way. About 50,000 +/- 10,000 unique UMI-labeled TRB cDNA molecules per library were extracted with MIGEC and MiXCR, with at least two reads per UMI required. On average, around 40,000 +/- 10,000 functional in-frame TRB CDR3 nucleotide clonotypes lacking stop codons were found per library. After each sample was downsampled to 5000 UMI-labeled TRB molecules, VDJtools was used to calculate diversity metrics such as normalized Shannon-Wiener and Chao1. Clonotype-size-weighted physicochemical properties of the central five CDR3 residues (interaction energy, strength, volume and Kidera factor 4) were computed in VDJtools. Following TCRdb reprocessing, every CDR3 protein sequence forms one entry, and DNA is not provided. These V and J calls rely on TCRdb rather than the paper's analysis. The sample's table lists a count of approximately 52,000 distinct CDR3 sequences. The ten largest clones add up to 15% of the sample.

For each CD8+ T cell subset, flow sorting was done in triplicate, and 250,000 to 300,000 cells per subset went directly into RLT lysis buffer. Using standard density gradient centrifugation, peripheral blood mononuclear cells were isolated from buffy coats. An RNeasy Mini Kit was used to extract total RNA from the sorted cells. Based on the germline V gene, the CDR1 and CDR2 sequences are SGHVS and FQNEAQ. From its cysteine to its phenylalanine, the CDR3 spans 12 amino acids. DNA is not on record. The sequenced sample consisted of memory CD8+ T cells from blood. This specimen's cell subset or site label, per the study, means: conventional CD8+ memory T cells (TMEM), sorted as controls. The receptor was isolated from a human donor in good health. Some clones in this sample may be carry-over from other donors' samples. This chain is built from TRBV7-8 and TRBJ2-5. The CDR3: CASSPKKETQYF.